This T cell receptor beta chain is from a study of blood T cell repertoires in COVID-19. V shed 3 bases and J 10 bases; nucleotides not matched to a gene: 5. Looked up from germline, CDR1 is KGHDR and CDR2 is SFDVKD. There are 15 residues in the CDR3. Profiling relied on immunoSEQ multiplex PCR, and the TCRdb table lists in-frame clones only, not all of them. The sample holds roughly 57,000 clones, about 73% seen once. The sequencing input was peripheral blood. The sequence derives from a woman aged 70-85 years with acute or convalescent COVID-19. The V and J genes are TRBV24-1 and TRBJ2-2, with 12 bases lining up with TRBD1. DNA for the CDR3: TGTGCCACCAGTGATGGGGACAGGGGGCGCCCGGAGCTGTTTTTT. Its protein product is CATSDGDRGRPELFF.